This T cell receptor beta chain stems from a study of blood T cell repertoires in COVID-19. About the study: Acute and convalescent COVID-19 samples came from the United States, Italy and Spain. T cells, B-cell-depleted T cells, or PBMCs supplied cDNA or gDNA.

In the original analysis: Amplified reference gene primers provided the basis for estimating nucleated cell counts. TCRdb's copy holds only in-frame clones and misses some; the assay was immunoSEQ multiplex PCR. V, J and clone size reflect that table, while D and trimming were determined from the DNA. The sample yields 100,000 or so clones, over 80% seen once. This CDR3 comprises 15 residues. CDR1 and CDR2 from the germline V gene are MNHEY and SVGAGI. Trimming removed 4 bases from V and 6 bases from J; junction bases left unmatched: 10. Sequenced sample: peripheral blood. This chain uses TRBV6-5 with TRBJ1-2; 8 nucleotides match TRBD1. The source of this sequence is a middle-aged man with active COVID-19. CDR3 residues: CASSFADRGRDGYTF. For the CDR3, the DNA is TGTGCCAGCAGTTTCGCTGACAGGGGAAGGGATGGCTACACCTTC.